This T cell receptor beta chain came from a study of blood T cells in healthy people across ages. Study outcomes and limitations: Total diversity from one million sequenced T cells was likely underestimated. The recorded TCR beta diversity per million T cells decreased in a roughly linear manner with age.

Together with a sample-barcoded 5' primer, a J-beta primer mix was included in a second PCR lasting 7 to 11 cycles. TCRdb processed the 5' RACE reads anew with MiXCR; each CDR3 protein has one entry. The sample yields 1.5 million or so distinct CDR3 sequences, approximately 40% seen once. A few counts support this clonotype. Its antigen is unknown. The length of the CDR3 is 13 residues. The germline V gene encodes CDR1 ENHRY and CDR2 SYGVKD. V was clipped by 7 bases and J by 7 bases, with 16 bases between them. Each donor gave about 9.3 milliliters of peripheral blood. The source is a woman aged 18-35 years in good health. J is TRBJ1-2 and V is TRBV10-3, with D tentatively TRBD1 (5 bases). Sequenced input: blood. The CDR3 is CAIKVTGQLGYTF. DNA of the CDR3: TGTGCCATCAAAGTAACGGGGCAGCTTGGCTACACCTTC.